Detailed here is one TCR beta chain. PCR was performed a second time for roughly 7 to 12 cycles using a sample-barcoded 5' primer and a J-beta primer mix. TCRdb called the 5' RACE reads again in MiXCR, with one record for every CDR3 protein. The sample shows 600,000 to 650,000 distinct CDR3 sequences, approximately 50% of them seen only once. J lost 4 bases, V lost 4 bases, and 7 bases had no gene match. The CDR3 consists of 14 residues. Germline V gene sequence: CDR1 SGHAT, CDR2 FQNNGV. These data originate in a study of blood T cells in healthy people across ages. Turning to the study itself: Template switching recovered approximately one barcoded beta molecule for every two T cells.

The specimen sequenced was blood. V and J are TRBV11-2 and TRBJ2-7, with 7 bases identical to TRBD2. The source is a man aged 60 to 75 in good health. The CDR3 region has the DNA TGTGCCAGCAGCTGGGGGGGGTCTGGGTACGAGCAGTACTTC. Translating gives CASSWGGSGYEQYF.